This TCR beta chain originates from a study of T cell clonality in common variable immunodeficiency. This clone was observed many times. What it binds is unknown. The read comes to an end 3 residues before the CDR3 does, leaving the germline J gene to fill in the end. The CDR3 extends over 15 amino acids. CDR1 SGHTS and CDR2 YDEGEE come from the germline V gene. V lost 4 bases, J lost 7 bases, and 8 bases stayed unmatched. Study-level findings and limits: CVID subjects shared fewer TCRbeta clones than healthy controls did.

This table comes from immunoSEQ multiplex PCR, and its TCRdb copy is limited to in-frame clones, with some not included. Observed in the sample are tens of thousands of clones, none of them singletons. The rearrangement joins TRBV5-8 to TRBJ2-1; 10 bases fit TRBD2. The sequenced sample consisted of peripheral blood mononuclear cells. The source of this sequence is a person aged 18 to 75 in good health. The CDR3 loop reads CASSLGTSGVNEQFF. The covered CDR3 bases are TGTGCCAGCAGCCTTGGTACTAGCGGGGTAAATGAG. The full variable domain, in which reference TRBV5-8 and TRBJ2-1 provide the parts outside the CDR3, is EAGVTQSPTHLIKTRGQQATLRCSPISGHTSVYWYQQALGLGLQFLLWYDEGEERNRGNFPPRFSGRQFPNYSSELNVNALELEDSALYLCASSLGTSGVNEQFFGPGTRLTVL.